This passage covers 25 T cell receptor beta chains from one sample sequenced in a study of T cell responses to AZD1222 COVID-19 vaccine. Data came from immunoSEQ multiplex PCR; TCRdb stores just in-frame clones and leaves some out. The repertoire includes 110,000 or so clones, 86% of them detected once, and 2.5% to 3.5% sits in the top ten. Sample: peripheral blood, taken 28 days after the second AZD1222 dose. The receptors were sampled from an adult who received the AZD1222 COVID-19 vaccine.

This chain connects TRBV6-5 to TRBJ1-6; TRBD1 aligns across 8 bases. This CDR3 comprises 14 residues. J was trimmed by 7 bases and V by 5 bases; bases with no gene match: 4. Germline lookup yields CDR1 MNHEY and CDR2 SVGAGI. CDR3 residues: CASSQNRGNSPLHF. The CDR3, as DNA: TGTGCCAGCAGTCAAAACAGGGGGAATTCACCCCTCCACTTT.

The V and J genes are TRBV2 and TRBJ2-7; 12 nucleotides match TRBD2. The junction had 3 bases not matched to a gene; V was cut back by 4 bases and J by 2 bases. This CDR3 contains 15 residues. Per the germline V gene, CDR1 is SNHLY and CDR2 is FYNNEI. This CDR3 reads CASSVPSGGAYEQYF. For the CDR3, the DNA is TGTGCCAGCAGTGTTCCTAGCGGGGGGGCCTACGAGCAGTACTTC.

The rearrangement joins TRBV4-2 to TRBJ1-2; D perhaps matches TRBD1 (5 bases). CDR1 LGHNA and CDR2 YNFKEQ come from the germline V gene. The V and J ends lost 5 bases and 3 bases respectively, with 19 bases between them. This CDR3 is built from 16 residues. CDR3 coding DNA: TGTGCCAGCAGCGGAGAAACTGAGGGGTTATACTATGGCTACACCTTC. Amino acid sequence: CASSGETEGLYYGYTF.

CDR3 amino acids: CASSPGGTGAAKNIQYF. The CDR3 nucleotides read TGTGCCAGCAGCCCTGGGGGGACAGGGGCGGCCAAAAACATTCAGTACTTC. The rearrangement joins TRBV7-3 to TRBJ2-4; the match to TRBD1 covers 10 bases. The CDR3 loop spans 17 amino acids. CDR1 and CDR2 (germline): SGHTA, FQGTGA. V lost 5 bases to trimming and J lost 1 base; unmatched junction nucleotides: 8.

This clone has just one count. V is TRBV7-9 and J is TRBJ1-4; 9 bases line up with TRBD1. The CDR3 spans 18 residues. Germline V gene sequence: CDR1 SEHNR, CDR2 FQNEAQ (reference sequence). V was pared by 5 bases and J by 0 bases, with 10 bases of the junction left unmatched. CDR3 nucleotide sequence: TGTGCCAGCAGCCCGGGACAGGGCCCTTACTCAACTAATGAAAAACTGTTTTTT. This translates into CASSPGQGPYSTNEKLFF. The full variable domain, rest sourced from reference TRBV7-9 and TRBJ1-4, is DTGVSQNPRHKITKRGQNVTFRCDPISEHNRLYWYRQTLGQGPEFLTYFQNEAQLEKSRLLSDRFSAERPKGSFSTLEIQRTEQGDSAMYLCASSPGQGPYSTNEKLFFGSGTQLSVL.

The chain uses TRBV4-1 and TRBJ2-7, with 9 bases lining up with TRBD1. The CDR3 loop spans 17 amino acids. V was clipped by 1 base and J by 3 bases; unmatched bases: 10. Germline V gene sequence: CDR1 MGHRA, CDR2 YSYEKL. This CDR3 is CASSQGSFRDRDYEQYF. The DNA of the CDR3 is TGCGCCAGCAGCCAAGGGTCATTCCGGGACAGGGACTACGAGCAGTACTTC.

The chain links TRBV9 to TRBJ1-1, with 7 bases identical to TRBD1. This CDR3 comprises 14 residues. Germline V CDR1 and CDR2: SGDLS, YYNGEE. The ends lost 4 bases at V and 11 bases at J; junction bases unmatched: 14. The CDR3 nucleotides read TGTGCCAGCAGCAAGTCGGGACAGCCTACGGAGGCTTTCTTT. Its translation is CASSKSGQPTEAFF.

V is TRBV2 and J is TRBJ2-7; D is undetermined. The germline V gene has CDR1 SNHLY and CDR2 FYNNEI. Trimming left V 6 bases short and J 1 base short, with 13 bases between. The CDR3 runs to 14 residues. Here the CDR3 reads CASRSEHLSYEQYF. Written as DNA, the CDR3 is TGTGCCAGCAGATCGGAACACCTTTCCTACGAGCAGTACTTC.

The rearrangement links TRBV4-1 to TRBJ1-1; no clear D. This CDR3 comprises 14 residues. The germline V gene encodes CDR1 MGHRA and CDR2 YSYEKL. The V and J ends lost 1 base and 7 bases respectively, with 13 bases between them. This CDR3 reads CASSQGGITFEAFF. The CDR3 DNA sequence: TGCGCCAGCAGCCAAGGGGGAATCACATTTGAAGCTTTCTTT.

The V gene is TRBV13, the J gene TRBJ2-1, with D possibly being TRBD1 (5 bases). This CDR3 spans 13 amino acids. In germline, CDR1 is PRHDT, CDR2 FYEKMQ (reference sequence). The ends were cut back, 4 bases at V and 6 bases at J, with 10 bases in the middle. Here the CDR3 reads CASSSLGRNEQFF. In DNA form, the CDR3 reads TGTGCCAGCAGCTCCCTGGGGCGCAATGAGCAGTTCTTC.

This rearrangement joins TRBV7-8 to TRBJ2-3; no firm D call. The CDR3 covers 12 residues. Germline V gives CDR1 SGHVS, CDR2 FQNEAQ. The V and J ends lost 3 bases and 0 bases respectively, with 1 base between them. CDR3 sequence: CASSFSTDTQYF. The DNA for the CDR3 is TGTGCCAGCAGCTTCAGCACAGATACGCAGTATTTT.

V is TRBV7-8 and J is TRBJ1-5; D not resolved. Per the germline V gene, CDR1 is SGHVS and CDR2 is FQNEAQ. The CDR3 has 13 amino acids. V dropped 1 base and J dropped 3 bases, with 4 bases sitting between them. The CDR3 reads CASSLEDNQPQHF. The CDR3, as DNA: TGTGCCAGCAGCTTAGAGGACAATCAGCCCCAGCATTTT.

The CDR3 loop is CASSSKDGGRYNEQFF. The CDR3 coding sequence is TGTGCCAGCAGCTCAAAAGACGGGGGGCGGTACAATGAGCAGTTCTTC. This chain joins TRBV7-6 and TRBJ2-1, with D tentatively TRBD2 (7 bases). Looked up from germline, CDR1 is SGHVS and CDR2 is FNYEAQ. This CDR3 has 16 amino acids. V lost 4 bases, J lost 4 bases, and 17 bases lay in between.

The chain is built from TRBV5-1 and TRBJ1-1; the D gene is possibly TRBD1 (5 bases). The CDR3 has 13 amino acids. Deletions cut 2 bases from V and 10 bases from J, with 15 bases between. CDR1 is SGHRS, CDR2 YFSETQ, per germline. The CDR3 DNA sequence: TGCGCCAGCAGCTTCGCCGGCGGGGCGCCAGCTTTCTTT. This sequence encodes CASSFAGGAPAFF.

This chain connects TRBV5-1 to TRBJ1-1; no clear D. The CDR3 contains 12 residues. V lost 5 bases, J lost 0 bases, and 5 bases lay in between. Looked up from germline, CDR1 is SGHRS and CDR2 is YFSETQ. CDR3 in amino acids: CASRGLNTEAFF. The CDR3 DNA sequence: TGCGCCAGCAGAGGCCTGAACACTGAAGCTTTCTTT.

This chain connects TRBV11-2 to TRBJ2-7, with 7 positions matching TRBD1. Trimming cost V 3 bases and J 7 bases; bases outside gene matches: 9. Germline V gives CDR1 SGHAT, CDR2 FQNNGV. There are 14 residues in the CDR3. CDR3 nucleotide sequence: TGTGCCAGCAGCTTCGAGGGGGCGTTTGGAGAGCAGTACTTC. Residues: CASSFEGAFGEQYF.

This rearrangement joins TRBV7-9 to TRBJ1-4, with 10 bases aligning to TRBD1. This CDR3 has 13 residues. Unmatched junction bases numbered 9, after V lost 10 bases and J lost 10 bases. CDR1 is SEHNR, CDR2 FQNEAQ, per germline (reference sequence). CDR3 sequence: CATSGTGVRKLFF. The CDR3 nucleotides read TGTGCCACCTCCGGGACAGGGGTCCGAAAACTGTTTTTT.

The genes are TRBV5-1 and TRBJ1-1, with a possible D match to TRBD1 (6 bases). V gave up 7 bases and J gave up 5 bases, with 15 bases separating them. The CDR3 totals 13 residues. From germline, CDR1 is SGHRS and CDR2 YFSETQ. CDR3 protein: CASCLPGATEAFF. CDR3 nucleotide sequence: TGCGCCAGCTGCCTGCCAGGGGCAACTGAAGCTTTCTTT.

The chain has TRBV19 and TRBJ1-1, with 7 positions matching TRBD1. Germline V gene sequence: CDR1 LNHDA, CDR2 SQIVND (reference sequence). The CDR3 loop spans 14 amino acids. The V gene end was trimmed by 7 bases and the J gene end by 0 bases; junction bases not matched to a gene: 5. The CDR3 loop is CASKRDRMNTEAFF. The CDR3 DNA follows: TGTGCCAGTAAACGGGACAGAATGAACACTGAAGCTTTCTTT.

The chain links TRBV9 to TRBJ2-1; D remains unclear. The CDR3 has 14 residues. The germline gives CDR1 SGDLS, CDR2 YYNGEE. V was cut by 4 bases and J by 8 bases, with 16 bases left in between. The CDR3 DNA reads as TGTGCCAGCAGCCCACGGGTAGGGTTCCATGAGCAGTTCTTC. Its protein is CASSPRVGFHEQFF.

The J gene is TRBJ1-2, the V gene TRBV2; D gene unclear. The CDR3 runs 15 residues. V was shortened by 6 bases and J by 4 bases, with 18 bases between the two germline ends. Germline CDR1 SNHLY, CDR2 FYNNEI. The CDR3 nucleotides are TGTGCCAGCAGCCGAAGGAGGCCTTCTGGCTATGGCTACACCTTC. It is translated as CASSRRRPSGYGYTF. Variable domain in full (rest from reference TRBV2 and TRBJ1-2): EPEVTQTPSHQVTQMGQEVILRCVPISNHLYFYWYRQILGQKVEFLVSFYNNEISEKSEIFDDQFSVERPDGSNFTLKIRSTKLEDSAMYFCASSRRRPSGYGYTFGSGTRLTVV.

The CDR3 bases are TGTGCCAGCAGTACATACACGAACACTGAAGCTTTCTTT. Its protein is CASSTYTNTEAFF. The chain recombines TRBV6-2 or TRBV6-3 with TRBJ1-1; the D is unclear. The CDR3 has 13 residues. V shed 5 bases and J shed 1 base, with 8 bases lying between them. From germline, CDR1 is MNHEY and CDR2 SVGEGT.

This chain joins TRBV3-1 (or the pseudogene TRBV3-2) and TRBJ2-2; 14 nucleotides align to TRBD2. The junction had 5 bases not matched to a gene; V was cut back by 3 bases and J by 2 bases. Germline V gene lookup returns CDR1 LGHDT and CDR2 YNNKEL (reference sequence). The length of the CDR3 is 18 residues. The CDR3 bases are TGTGCCAGCAGCCATTGGACTAGCGGGGGGATAAACACCGGGGAGCTGTTTTTT. Translated, it gives CASSHWTSGGINTGELFF.

This sequence joins TRBV7-8 and TRBJ1-2; 8 nucleotides align to TRBD1. From germline, CDR1 is SGHVS and CDR2 FQNEAQ. This CDR3 has 14 residues. V shed 1 base, J shed 8 bases, and the junction held 6 bases outside the gene matches. The CDR3 DNA is TGTGCCAGCAGCTTAGGCGACAGGGGTTGGGGCTACACCTTC. Its protein product is CASSLGDRGWGYTF.

This chain joins TRBV2 and TRBJ2-7, with 8 bases identical to TRBD2. Germline assignment: CDR1 SNHLY and CDR2 FYNNEI. This CDR3 has 14 residues. The V gene end was trimmed by 7 bases and the J gene end by 0 bases; junction bases not matched to a gene: 5. CDR3 residues: CASIAGTTSYEQYF. The CDR3 DNA reads as TGTGCCAGCATAGCGGGGACAACCTCCTACGAGCAGTACTTC.